The T cell receptor beta chain under discussion was sequenced for a study of beta chain features in type 1 diabetes. General observations from the study: TCRB repertoires of naive, central memory and Treg cells appeared more similar among patients than among healthy donors. Researchers report that Type 1 diabetes patients had moderately but significantly shorter TCRB CDR3s across all four CD4+ subsets. HLA influence on TCRB rearrangement stayed unresolved here. Patients with type 1 diabetes showed fewer VDJ junction insertions and more deletions.

Every bit of the isolated RNA underwent reverse transcription, so sequencing read expressed TCRB transcripts. The protocol was immunoSEQ multiplex PCR, while the TCRdb copy is restricted to in-frame clones and leaves out a portion. The sample records roughly 70,000 clones, just under 50% being singletons. On this clone itself: The antigen remains unidentified.

Germline V lookup: CDR1 MNHEY, CDR2 SVGAGI. Trimming took 8 bases from V and 0 from J, leaving 17 bases between them. The CDR3 length is 15 residues. The V and J genes are TRBV6-5 and TRBJ2-7; weak D call: TRBD1 (7 bases). Sample: central memory CD4+ T cells from blood. The sequence came from a young man with type 1 diabetes. DNA of the CDR3: TGTGCCAGCCTTCCTGGGCGGGACAGCTCCTACGAGCAGTACTTC. This encodes CASLPGRDSSYEQYF.